The 6 T cell receptor beta chains below were found in one sample sequenced in a study of molecular identifiers for immune sequencing clone quantification listed by TCRdb under 2018. Receptors were amplified or captured by PCR. The run used a NextSeq 500. TCRdb reworked the public reads: Q25 trimming with fastp, MiXCR clone assembly, productive beta chains retained. Each record represents a unique CDR3 protein, reported with the most common genes and DNA among its rows. The sample table records hundreds of thousands of distinct CDR3 sequences; roughly 23% of these occur just once. 0.78% of the sample is held by the ten biggest clonotypes. Sequencing was carried out using naive CD8+ T cells from blood, with Jurkat cell RNA spiked in. Interpreted using the paper, the cell subset or site label stands for: FACS-sorted CD8+CD4-CCR7+CD45RA+ naive T cells. The receptors were sampled from a human donor in good health. Some libraries in this study had Jurkat cell RNA spiked in.

A few counts support this clonotype. The chain has TRBV12-3 or TRBV12-4 and TRBJ2-7, with TRBD2 matching 11 bases. This CDR3 contains 15 residues. V dropped 4 bases and J dropped 0; count of bases not matched to a gene: 2. CDR3: CASSYSGGASYEQYF. In DNA form, the CDR3 reads TGTGCCAGCAGTTATAGCGGGGGGGCCTCCTACGAGCAGTACTTC.

On this clonotype: One base away lies a much larger clone, so this may be a sequencing read error. The rearrangement uses TRBV2 and TRBJ1-1; D ambiguous. The CDR3 loop spans 14 amino acids. CDR1 and CDR2 from the germline V gene are SNHLY and FYNNEI. Trimming removed 3 bases from V and 6 bases from J, with 14 bases in between. DNA for the CDR3: TGTGCCAGCAGTGATGGCGGGGTGCGGCCTGAAGCTTTCTTT. It yields the protein CASSDGGVRPEAFF.

This chain links TRBV27 with TRBJ2-3; D may be TRBD1 (6 bases). The CDR3 spans 14 residues. V lost 8 bases, J lost 2 bases, and 14 bases lay in between. Germline assignment: CDR1 MNHEY and CDR2 SMNVEV (reference sequence). CDR3 region: CASGGWDNTDTQYF. For the CDR3, the DNA is TGTGCCAGCGGCGGTTGGGACAACACAGATACGCAGTATTTT.

Concerning this clonotype itself: The germline gene is not matched at one end of the junction; a read error may be the cause. V and J are TRBV6-5 and TRBJ1-4; weak D call: TRBD1 (5 bases). Per germline, CDR1 MNHEY and CDR2 SVGAGI. The CDR3 is 14 amino acids. The CDR3 DNA reads TGTGCCTGCAGCACAGGAACAACTAATGAAAAACTGTTTTTT. It encodes CACSTGTTNEKLFF.

This clonotype was observed a handful of times. This chain connects TRBV11-3 to TRBJ2-5; perhaps TRBD2 as D (6 bases). The CDR3 is made up of 14 amino acids. CDR1 and CDR2 (germline): SGHNT, YENEEA. Trimming left V 9 bases short and J 6 bases short, with 20 bases between. In DNA form, the CDR3 reads TGTGCCAGGATCTACGGTCGGGGGACGAAGACCCAGTACTTC. This codes for CARIYGRGTKTQYF.

A word on this clonotype: It may be a read error: a sequence one base away is much more abundant. This chain joins TRBV20-1 and TRBJ2-7; 9 positions agree with TRBD2. CDR3 length equals 14 residues. Germline V gene data show CDR1 as DFQATT and CDR2 as SNEGSKA (reference sequence). The CDR3 DNA reads TGCAGTGCTAGAGGTAGCGGGAGCTCCTACGAGCTGTACTTC. The encoded protein is CSARGSGSSYELYF.